This TCR beta chain was recovered during a study of OX40 agonist ivuxolimab in advanced cancers. Study as a whole: Males comprised 82.7% of the group, whose mean age was roughly 64 years (range roughly 20 to 85).

Sequencing used immunoSEQ multiplex PCR; TCRdb keeps in-frame clones, though not all of them. The repertoire holds more than 85,000 clones, about 80% seen once, with more than 1.1% in the top ten. The specimen was CD4+ or CD8+ T cells sorted from blood, collected in a trial of the OX40 agonist ivuxolimab. The TCR comes from an adult with an advanced solid tumor such as melanoma, head and neck, liver or kidney cancer.

The CDR3 here is CASSIGGQGVNQPQHF. In nucleotides, the CDR3 is TGTGCCAGTAGTATAGGGGGACAGGGGGTTAATCAGCCCCAGCATTTT. The chain joins TRBV19 to TRBJ1-5; 11 nucleotides align to TRBD1. This CDR3 has 16 residues. Trimming at V came to 1 base and at J to 4 bases, leaving 3 bases not matched to a gene. The germline V gene has CDR1 LNHDA and CDR2 SQIVND (reference sequence). Full variable domain (outside the CDR3, taken from reference TRBV19 and TRBJ1-5): DGGITQSPKYLFRKEGQNVTLSCEQNLNHDAMYWYRQDPGQGLRLIYYSQIVNDFQKGDIAEGYSVSREKKESFPLTVTSAQKNPTAFYLCASSIGGQGVNQPQHFGDGTRLSIL.